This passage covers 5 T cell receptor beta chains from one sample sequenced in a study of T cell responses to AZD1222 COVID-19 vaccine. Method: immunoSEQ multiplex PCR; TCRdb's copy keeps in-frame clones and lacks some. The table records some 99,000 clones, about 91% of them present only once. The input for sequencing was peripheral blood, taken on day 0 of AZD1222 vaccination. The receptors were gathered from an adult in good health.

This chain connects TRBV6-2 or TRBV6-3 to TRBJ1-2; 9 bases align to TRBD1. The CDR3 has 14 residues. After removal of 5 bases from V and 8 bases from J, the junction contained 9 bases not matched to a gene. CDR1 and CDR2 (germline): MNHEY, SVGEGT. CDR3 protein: CASSQPGQGEGYTF. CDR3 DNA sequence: TGTGCCAGCAGTCAACCGGGACAGGGAGAGGGCTACACCTTC.

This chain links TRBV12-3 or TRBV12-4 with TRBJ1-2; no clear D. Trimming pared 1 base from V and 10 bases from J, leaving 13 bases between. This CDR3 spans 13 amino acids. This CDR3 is CASSLGGEVAYTF. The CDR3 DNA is TGTGCCAGCAGTTTAGGCGGAGAGGTTGCCTACACCTTC.

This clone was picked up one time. The CDR3 DNA reads as TGTGCCAGCAGTTTGAAGGGTGGGACCGGGGAGCTGTTTTTT. Translated: CASSLKGGTGELFF. This chain uses TRBV27 with TRBJ2-2; D gene uncertain. CDR3 size: 14 residues. CDR1 MNHEY and CDR2 SMNVEV come from the germline V gene (reference sequence). V lost 3 bases, J lost 5 bases, and 10 bases lay in between.

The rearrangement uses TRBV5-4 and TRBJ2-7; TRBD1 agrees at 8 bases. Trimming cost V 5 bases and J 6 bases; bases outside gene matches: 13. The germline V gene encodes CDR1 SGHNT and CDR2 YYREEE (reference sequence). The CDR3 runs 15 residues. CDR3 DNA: TGTGCCAGCAGTTCCGCCGGGACAGGACATTCCGAGCAGTACTTC. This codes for CASSSAGTGHSEQYF.

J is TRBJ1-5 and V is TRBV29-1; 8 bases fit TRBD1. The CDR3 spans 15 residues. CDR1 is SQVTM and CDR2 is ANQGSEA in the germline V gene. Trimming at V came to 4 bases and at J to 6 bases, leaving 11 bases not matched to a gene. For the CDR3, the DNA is TGCAGCGTTGCCCCGACAGGGGCGGTAGGTCAGCCCCAGCATTTT. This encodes CSVAPTGAVGQPQHF. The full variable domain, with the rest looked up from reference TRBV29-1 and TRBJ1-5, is SAVISQKPSRDICQRGTSLTIQCQVDSQVTMMFWYRQQPGQSLTLIATANQGSEATYESGFVIDKFPISRPNLTFSTLTVSNMSPEDSSIYLCSVAPTGAVGQPQHFGDGTRLSIL.